This entry concerns a single TCR beta chain. Its antigen is unidentified. Germline assignment: CDR1 SQVTM and CDR2 ANQGSEA. The CDR3 has 17 residues. Trimming removed 6 bases from V and 2 bases from J; junction bases left unmatched: 8. The sample belongs to a study of T cell responses to AZD1222 COVID-19 vaccine. The study's findings and limits: Receipt of two AZD1222 doses was followed by a rise in Spike-specific TCR breadth and depth. The study reported that nearly half of spike-specific TCRs target unmutated variant regions. Seropositivity was recorded at baseline in only a handful of AZD1222 recipients. Females outnumbered males among donors, who were mostly white British; clonal diversity was possibly underestimated.

The repertoire was sequenced with immunoSEQ multiplex PCR; TCRdb's copy has only in-frame clones and lacks some. The profile covers about 140,000 clones, with about 86% appearing a single time and roughly 5.1% taken by the ten largest. The source of this sequence is an adult who received the AZD1222 COVID-19 vaccine. The chain combines TRBV29-1 with TRBJ2-4, with 15 bases identical to TRBD2. The source material was peripheral blood, sampled 28 days after the second AZD1222 dose. CDR3 sequence: CSVGLAGGPRSKNIQYF. The CDR3, as DNA: TGCAGCGTGGGACTAGCGGGAGGCCCTAGGTCCAAAAACATTCAGTACTTC.